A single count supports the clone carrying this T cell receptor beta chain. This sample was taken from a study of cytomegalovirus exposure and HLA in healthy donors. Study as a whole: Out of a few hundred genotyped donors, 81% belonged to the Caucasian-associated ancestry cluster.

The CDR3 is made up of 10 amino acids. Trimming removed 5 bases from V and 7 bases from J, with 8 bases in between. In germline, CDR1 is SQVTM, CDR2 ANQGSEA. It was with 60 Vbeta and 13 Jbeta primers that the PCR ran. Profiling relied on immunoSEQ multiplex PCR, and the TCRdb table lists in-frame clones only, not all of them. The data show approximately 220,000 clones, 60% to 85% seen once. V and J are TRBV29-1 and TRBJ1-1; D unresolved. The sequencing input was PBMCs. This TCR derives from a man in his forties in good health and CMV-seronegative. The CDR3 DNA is TGCAGCGTTTGGGGAGATGAAGCTTTCTTT. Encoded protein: CSVWGDEAFF.